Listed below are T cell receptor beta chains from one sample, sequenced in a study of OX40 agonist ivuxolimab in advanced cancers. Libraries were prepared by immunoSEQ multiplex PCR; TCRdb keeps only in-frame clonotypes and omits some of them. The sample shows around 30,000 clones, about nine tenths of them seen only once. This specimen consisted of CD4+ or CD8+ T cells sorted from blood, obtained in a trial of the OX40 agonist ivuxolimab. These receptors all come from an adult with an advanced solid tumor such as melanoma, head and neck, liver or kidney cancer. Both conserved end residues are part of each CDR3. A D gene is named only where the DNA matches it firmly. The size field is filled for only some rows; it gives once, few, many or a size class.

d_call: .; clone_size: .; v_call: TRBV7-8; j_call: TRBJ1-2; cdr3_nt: TGTGCCAGCGGACGGAATAACTATGGCTACACCTTC; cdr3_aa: CASGRNNYGYTF
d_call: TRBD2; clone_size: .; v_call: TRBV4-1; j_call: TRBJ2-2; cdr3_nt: TGCGCCAGCAGCCAAGGACTAGCGTGGGTGTCCGGGGAGCTGTTTTTT; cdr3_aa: CASSQGLAWVSGELFF
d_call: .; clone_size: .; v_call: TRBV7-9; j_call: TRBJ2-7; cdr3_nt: TGTGCCAGCAGCTCCAGTGCGTCCGAGCAGTACTTC; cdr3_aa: CASSSSASEQYF
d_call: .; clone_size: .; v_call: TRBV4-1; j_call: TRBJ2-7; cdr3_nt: TGCGCCAGCAGCCACCCGGGACATAGGTTTGTGTCTGAGCAGTACTTC; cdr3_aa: CASSHPGHRFVSEQYF
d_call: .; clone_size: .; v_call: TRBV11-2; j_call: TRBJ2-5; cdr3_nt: TGTGCCAGCAGCTTAGTCAGGGTACAAGAGACCCAGTACTTC; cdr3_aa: CASSLVRVQETQYF
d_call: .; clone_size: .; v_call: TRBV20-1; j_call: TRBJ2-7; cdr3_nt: TGCAGTGCTAGAATAGACTACGAGCAGTACTTC; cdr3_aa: CSARIDYEQYF
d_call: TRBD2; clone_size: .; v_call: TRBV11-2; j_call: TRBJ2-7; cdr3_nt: TGTGCCAGCAGCTTAGAAACTAGCGGATACTACGAGCAGTACTTC; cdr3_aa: CASSLETSGYYEQYF
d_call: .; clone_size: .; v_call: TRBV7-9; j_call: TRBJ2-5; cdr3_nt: TGTGCCAGCAGCGCCCAAGAGACCCAGTACTTC; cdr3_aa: CASSAQETQYF
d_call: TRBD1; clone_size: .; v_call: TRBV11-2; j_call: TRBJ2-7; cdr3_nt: TGTGCCAGCAGCTTAGGGCAGGGGGCCTACGAGCAGTACTTC; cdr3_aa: CASSLGQGAYEQYF
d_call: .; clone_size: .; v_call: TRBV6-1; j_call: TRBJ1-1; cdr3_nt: TGTGCCAGCAGTCCAGAGGGGAACACTGAAGCTTTCTTT; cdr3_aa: CASSPEGNTEAFF
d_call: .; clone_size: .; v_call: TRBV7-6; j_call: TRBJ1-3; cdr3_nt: TGTGCCAGCAGCTTAGCTATAACCGGGATACAGGGAAACACCATATATTTT; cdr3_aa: CASSLAITGIQGNTIYF
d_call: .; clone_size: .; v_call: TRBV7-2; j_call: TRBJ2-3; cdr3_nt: TGTGCCAGCAGCTTATCGGCGGGGGCTAGCACAGATACGCAGTATTTT; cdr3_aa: CASSLSAGASTDTQYF
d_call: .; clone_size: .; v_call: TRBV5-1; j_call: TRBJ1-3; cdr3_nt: TGCGCCAGCAGCTTGTCATGGGGCTCTGGAAACACCATATATTTT; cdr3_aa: CASSLSWGSGNTIYF
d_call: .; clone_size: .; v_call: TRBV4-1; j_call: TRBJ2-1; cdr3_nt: TGCGCCAGCAGCCAAGATCCCCGAGGGGGGCTTAACAATGAGCAGTTCTTC; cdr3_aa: CASSQDPRGGLNNEQFF
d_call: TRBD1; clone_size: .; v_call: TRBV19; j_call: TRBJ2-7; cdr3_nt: TGTGCTTCGGGACAGATCTACGAGCAGTACTTC; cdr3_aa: CASGQIYEQYF
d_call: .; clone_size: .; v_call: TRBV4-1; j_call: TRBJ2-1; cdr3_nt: TGCGCCAGCAGCCAACGAGAGGGAGGATTATCCTACAATGAGCAGTTCTTC; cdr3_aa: CASSQREGGLSYNEQFF
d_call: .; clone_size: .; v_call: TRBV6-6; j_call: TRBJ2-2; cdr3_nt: TGTGCCAGCAGTAGTGGTCACGCGAACACCGGGGAGCTGTTTTTT; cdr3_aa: CASSSGHANTGELFF
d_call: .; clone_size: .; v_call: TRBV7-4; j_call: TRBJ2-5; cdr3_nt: TGTGCCAGCACCCCGCCGAAAGTTCTGGAGACCCAGTACTTC; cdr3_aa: CASTPPKVLETQYF
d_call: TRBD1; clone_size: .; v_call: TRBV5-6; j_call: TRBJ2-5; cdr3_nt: TGTGCCAGCAGCACACAGGGGTACCAAGAGACCCAGTACTTC; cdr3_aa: CASSTQGYQETQYF
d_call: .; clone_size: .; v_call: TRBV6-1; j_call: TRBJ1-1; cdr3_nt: TGTGCCAGCAGGATAATTGGGGGAACTGAAGCTTTCTTT; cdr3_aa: CASRIIGGTEAFF
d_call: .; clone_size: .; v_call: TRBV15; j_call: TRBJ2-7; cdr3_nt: TGTGCCACCACGGCCGGGCGCACAAATTTCTACGAGCAGTACTTC; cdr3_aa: CATTAGRTNFYEQYF
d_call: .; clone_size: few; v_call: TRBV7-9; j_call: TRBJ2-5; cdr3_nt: TGTGCCAGCAGCTTAGGTGGGGTTGAGACCCAGTACTTC; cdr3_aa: CASSLGGVETQYF
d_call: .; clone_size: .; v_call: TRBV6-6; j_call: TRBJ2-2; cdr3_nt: TGTGCCAGCAGTACCTGGGACGCAACCGGGGAGCTGTTTTTT; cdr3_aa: CASSTWDATGELFF
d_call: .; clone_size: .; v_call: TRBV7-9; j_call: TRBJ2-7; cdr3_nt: TGTGCCAGCAGGGGGCCCAACTACGAGCAGTACTTC; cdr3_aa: CASRGPNYEQYF
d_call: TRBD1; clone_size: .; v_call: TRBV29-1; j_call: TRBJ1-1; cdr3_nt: TGCAGCGTCACAGGGGAGAACACTGAAGCTTTCTTT; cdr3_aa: CSVTGENTEAFF
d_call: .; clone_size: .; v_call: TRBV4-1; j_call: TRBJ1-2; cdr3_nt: TGCGCCAGCAGCCAGGTTGTGGGACTCCCCTGGGGCTATGGCTACACCTTC; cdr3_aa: CASSQVVGLPWGYGYTF